Here is one T cell receptor (beta chain) with its context. This clone has just a few counts. Its binding antigen is unknown. Per-base quality was not reported, and no clone a single base away is much larger than it. Each donor gave one peripheral blood draw, averaging around 0.11 L, which was collected into heparinised tubes. A BD FACSAria II was used to sort naive, central memory, regulatory and stem cell-like memory CD4+ T cells with a panel that included CD45RO, CCR7, CD25, CD127, CD95 and CD27. Purity was above 98% for every sorted population. PBMCs were separated immediately by Lymphoprep density gradient centrifugation and were stained directly, without being cultured. Samples were stained and sorted in pairs, with one healthy donor and one patient per experiment, so that batch effects were minimized. CDR1 SGHTA and CDR2 FQGNSA are derived from the germline V gene. V was cut back by 3 bases and J by 3 bases, leaving a gap of 10 bases between them. Including the terminal cysteine and phenylalanine, the CDR3 comprises 14 residues. Kept here is only the CDR3 DNA, which spans 42 bases and is read in frame from base 1.

The data derive from a study of beta chain features in type 1 diabetes (dated by TCRdb to 2016 to 2018). About the investigation overall: No differences in mean age, gender distribution, total cell number or subset yield were found between patients and healthy donors. In the study, TCRB repertoires of sorted circulating CD4+ T cell subsets from recently diagnosed type 1 diabetes patients were compared with those of matched healthy donors. Whereas all 30 or so donors provided naive and central memory subsets, regulatory and stem cell-like memory subsets were isolated from just 8 patients and roughly 8 healthy donors. A total of 100 million to 140 million sorted cells were examined across all samples, and the number of cells per subset was strongly correlated with RNA yield.

The paper's findings and limits, for the study overall: Fewer insertions and more nucleotide deletions at VDJ recombination sites were observed in patients with type 1 diabetes, implying thymic rearrangement abnormalities. Shorter templates might be favored by PCR, yet because patient and control samples were amplified and corrected together, any such skew would affect both groups equally. In all four CD4+ subsets, TCRB CDR3 length was moderately but significantly shorter in type 1 diabetes patients. Because cDNA was sequenced instead of genomic DNA, activated cells with high expression could be over-represented, although the groups did not differ in activation or CD3 levels. Naive, central memory and regulatory TCRB repertoires appeared more similar among patients than among healthy donors. Because small numbers of individuals were included in the HLA sub-analyses, any influence of HLA type on TCRB rearrangement was left unresolved.

The entire isolated RNA was reverse transcribed using the High Capacity cDNA Reverse Transcription Kit, and thus expressed TCRB transcripts were sequenced. Deep immunoSEQ sequencing was applied to naive, central memory and regulatory T cell samples, giving an average of roughly 3.6 million total reads per sample. Sorted cells were lysed in RLT buffer, and RNA was extracted using DNase-treated RNeasy Micro or Mini kits according to cell number. Each cell subset was processed on its own to prevent cross-contamination, while patient and healthy donor samples were processed together. TCRB sequences were amplified from cDNA with the immunoSEQ multiplex PCR, producing 87-bp fragments spanning the CDR3 region. Sequencing of the amplicons was done on the Illumina HiSeq platform. As for the authors' bioinformatics: Synthetic template baselines were used to correct PCR bias computationally, reads within Hamming distance 2 were collapsed, and singletons that could not be merged were discarded. Reads were aligned against IMGT to assign V, D and J genes, CDR3 length and insertions or deletions at six rearrangement sites. Within each subset, clonotype counts were normalized to sorted cell number, after which true diversity and Gini coefficients were computed with the tcR R package. Repertoire sharing was quantified using the overlap coefficient calculated on TCRB nucleotide sequences. Out-of-frame TCRB sequences from naive cells were analyzed as a proxy for the pre-selection repertoire. TCRdb provides this immuneACCESS table in a form limited to in-frame rearrangements. Some clones are lacking; in checked studies, under half of them reflect an unresolved V gene, and why the rest are absent is not known. V and J calls plus clone size are reproduced from that table; the DNA served to infer D and trimming. For this sample the table gives around 650,000 clones, of which under 15% were detected only once. Together, the top ten hold roughly 0.12% of the sample.

The rearrangement combines TRBV7-2 with TRBJ2-3; the D gene assignment is ambiguous. Input material: naive CD4+ T cells from blood. Sample cell subset or site, as interpreted from the label and publication: true naive CD4+ T cells. The source of this sequence is a man aged 25-45 years with type 1 diabetes. For the CDR3, the sequence is CASSFIGRTDTQYF. The nucleotides are TGTGCCAGCAGCTTCATAGGCAGAACAGATACGCAGTATTTT.